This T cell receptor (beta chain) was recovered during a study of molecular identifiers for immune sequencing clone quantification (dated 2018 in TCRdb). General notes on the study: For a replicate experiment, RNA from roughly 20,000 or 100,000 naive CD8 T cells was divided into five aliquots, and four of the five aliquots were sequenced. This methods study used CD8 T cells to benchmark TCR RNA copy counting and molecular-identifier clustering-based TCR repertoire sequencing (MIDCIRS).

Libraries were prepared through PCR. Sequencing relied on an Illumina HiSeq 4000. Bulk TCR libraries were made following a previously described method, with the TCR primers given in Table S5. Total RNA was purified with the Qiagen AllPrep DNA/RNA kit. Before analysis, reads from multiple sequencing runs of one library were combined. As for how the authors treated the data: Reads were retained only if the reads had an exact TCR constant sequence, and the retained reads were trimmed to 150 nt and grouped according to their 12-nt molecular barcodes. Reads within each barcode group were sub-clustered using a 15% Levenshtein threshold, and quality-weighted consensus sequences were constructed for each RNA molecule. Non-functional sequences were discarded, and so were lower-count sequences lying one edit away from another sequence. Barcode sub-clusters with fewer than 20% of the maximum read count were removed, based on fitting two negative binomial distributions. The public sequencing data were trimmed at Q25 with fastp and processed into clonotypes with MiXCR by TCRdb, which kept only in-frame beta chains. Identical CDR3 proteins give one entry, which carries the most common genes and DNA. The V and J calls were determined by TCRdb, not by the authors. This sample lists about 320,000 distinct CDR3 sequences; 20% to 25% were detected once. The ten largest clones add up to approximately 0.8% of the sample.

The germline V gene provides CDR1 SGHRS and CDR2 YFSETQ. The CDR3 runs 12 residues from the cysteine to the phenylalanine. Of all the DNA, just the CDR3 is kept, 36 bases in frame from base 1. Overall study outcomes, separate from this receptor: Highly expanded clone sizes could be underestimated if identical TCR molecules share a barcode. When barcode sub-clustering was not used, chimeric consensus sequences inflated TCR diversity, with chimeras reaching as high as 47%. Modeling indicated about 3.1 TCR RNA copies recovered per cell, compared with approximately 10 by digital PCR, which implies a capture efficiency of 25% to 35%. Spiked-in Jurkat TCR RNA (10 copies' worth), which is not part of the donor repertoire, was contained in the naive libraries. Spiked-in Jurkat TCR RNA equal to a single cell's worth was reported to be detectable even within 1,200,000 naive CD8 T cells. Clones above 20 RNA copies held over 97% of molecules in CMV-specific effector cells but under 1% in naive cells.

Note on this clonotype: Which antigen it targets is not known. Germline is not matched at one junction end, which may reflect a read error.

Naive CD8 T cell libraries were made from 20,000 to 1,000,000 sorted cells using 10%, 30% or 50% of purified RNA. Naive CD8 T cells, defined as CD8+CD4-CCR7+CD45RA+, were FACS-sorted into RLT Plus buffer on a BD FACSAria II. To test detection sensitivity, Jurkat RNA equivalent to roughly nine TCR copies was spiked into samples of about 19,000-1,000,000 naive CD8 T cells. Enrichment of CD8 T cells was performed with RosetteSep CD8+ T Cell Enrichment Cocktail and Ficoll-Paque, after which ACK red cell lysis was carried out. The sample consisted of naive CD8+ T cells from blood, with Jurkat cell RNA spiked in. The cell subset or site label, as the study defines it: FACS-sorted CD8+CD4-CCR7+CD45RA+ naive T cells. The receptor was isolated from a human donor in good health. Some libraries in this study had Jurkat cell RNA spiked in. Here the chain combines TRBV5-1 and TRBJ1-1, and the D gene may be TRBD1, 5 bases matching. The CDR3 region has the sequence CASILGDTEAFF. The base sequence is TGCGCCAGCATCTTGGGGGACACTGAAGCTTTCTTT.